The 23 T cell receptor beta chains presented below share a single source sample, sequenced in a study of response to subunit inactivated influenza vaccine. TCRdb itself ran the RT-PCR reads through MiXCR, one entry per CDR3 protein. Altogether hundreds of thousands of distinct CDR3 sequences are present, approximately 7.7% being singletons, with the ten largest covering approximately 13%. Sequencing used PBMCs from blood, obtained around 25 months after vaccination. Receptors originate from a man between 50 and 75 years old who received an inactivated influenza vaccine.

This rearrangement joins TRBV19 to TRBJ2-5; perhaps TRBD1 as D (6 bases). Germline V gene sequence: CDR1 LNHDA, CDR2 SQIVND (reference sequence). Trimming pared 5 bases from V and 4 bases from J, leaving 14 bases between. This CDR3 is built from 14 residues. The CDR3 sequence is CASSSTGSGETQYF. The CDR3 DNA reads as TGTGCCAGTAGTTCAACAGGGTCCGGAGAGACCCAGTACTTC.

V is TRBV12-3 or TRBV12-4 and J is TRBJ1-6; no clear D gene. The CDR3 spans 14 residues. Trimming took off 6 bases at V and 8 bases at J, with 14 bases between the two ends. CDR3 bases: TGTGCCAGCAGCTCCTTGGCTGGGGATTCACCCCTCCACTTT. This translates into CASSSLAGDSPLHF.

Only a few counts were recorded for this clonotype. The chain joins TRBV6-1 to TRBJ2-7, with D uncertain. CDR1 and CDR2 (germline): MNHNS, SASEGT. CDR3 length equals 17 residues. With 2 bases removed from V and 6 bases from J, the gap between germline ends came to 23 bases. The CDR3 DNA follows: TGTGCCAGCAGTGAATGGAACTACGACCTTTCGGTTGGCGAGCAGTACTTC. Translated: CASSEWNYDLSVGEQYF.

The table lists this clonotype with a few counts. The V gene is TRBV12-3 or TRBV12-4, the J gene TRBJ2-1; TRBD1 matches 7 bases. V lost 6 bases and J lost 6; bases outside the gene matches: 11. The CDR3 contains 15 residues. The CDR3 DNA reads TGTGCCAGCAGACCATCGGGACAGCCACTCAATGAGCAGTTCTTC. Protein sequence: CASRPSGQPLNEQFF.

This clonotype was observed a few times. The rearrangement uses TRBV5-1 and TRBJ1-3; D is undetermined. The germline V and J ends were trimmed by 4 bases and 0 bases, with 14 bases remaining between them. In germline, CDR1 is SGHRS, CDR2 YFSETQ. The length of the CDR3 is 16 residues. The CDR3 DNA sequence: TGCGCCAGCAGCCCCACAGCGAGACACTCTGGAAACACCATATATTTT. It is translated as CASSPTARHSGNTIYF.

The V gene is TRBV10-3, the J gene TRBJ1-2, with D maybe TRBD1 (5 bases). CDR3 length: 15 residues. The V end lost 2 bases, the J end lost 5 bases, and 15 bases lay between the germline ends. Germline loops: CDR1 ENHRY, CDR2 SYGVKD. This CDR3 is CAISEPQGPGYGYTF. The CDR3 DNA reads as TGTGCCATCAGTGAGCCGCAGGGCCCCGGATATGGCTACACCTTC.

The chain couples TRBV5-1 to TRBJ2-1; 10 bases match TRBD2. The CDR3 is made up of 16 amino acids. With 3 bases clipped from V and 9 bases from J, the junction kept 12 bases outside the gene matches. Germline V gene data show CDR1 as SGHRS and CDR2 as YFSETQ. Written as DNA, the CDR3 is TGCGCCAGCAGCTCTTCCCTAAGCGGGAGGGCCAGTGAGCAGTTCTTC. It encodes CASSSSLSGRASEQFF.

This clonotype occurred a few times. This sequence joins TRBV6-6 and TRBJ1-1; no firm D call. Germline values: CDR1 MNHNY, CDR2 SVGAGI (reference sequence). The length of the CDR3 is 13 residues. The germline V and J ends were trimmed by 5 bases and 4 bases, with 11 bases remaining between them. CDR3 sequence: CASSTDLSTEAFF. CDR3 in DNA: TGTGCCAGCAGTACGGATCTGAGCACTGAAGCTTTCTTT.

This clonotype has only a few counts. J is TRBJ2-5 and V is TRBV29-1; D perhaps matches TRBD1 (6 bases). Germline V CDR1 and CDR2: SQVTM, ANQGSEA. The CDR3 consists of 13 residues. The V gene lost 5 bases and the J gene lost 2 bases, with 12 bases spanning the gap. The CDR3 coding sequence is TGCAGCGTTCCCGGGACAAGGCAAGAGACCCAGTACTTC. It encodes CSVPGTRQETQYF.

This clonotype has only a few counts. At one end, the junction sequence differs from germline, possibly due to a read error. V usage is TRBV6-5 and J usage is TRBJ2-7; D gene uncertain. This CDR3 has 14 amino acids. CDR1 and CDR2 (germline): MNHEY, SVGAGI. The CDR3 sequence: CVSSYSEADYEQYF. Here the CDR3 DNA reads TGTGTCAGCAGTTACTCAGAGGCCGACTACGAGCAGTACTTC.

This clonotype was counted at least ten times. The gene calls are TRBV2 and TRBJ1-4; 8 nucleotides align to TRBD1. Per the germline V gene, CDR1 is SNHLY and CDR2 is FYNNEI. The V gene end was trimmed by 6 bases and the J gene end by 5 bases; junction bases not matched to a gene: 8. The CDR3 sequence is 15 residues long. CDR3 DNA: TGTGCCAGCAGGAGACAGGGGTTGAGGAATGAAAAACTGTTTTTT. The encoded protein is CASRRQGLRNEKLFF.

This clonotype was seen only a few times. The chain has TRBV15 and TRBJ2-5, with a weak D call TRBD2 (5 bases). The CDR3 runs to 15 residues. Germline-derived CDR1 and CDR2 are LNHNV and YYDKDF (reference sequence). V was clipped by 5 bases and J by 0 bases, with 13 bases between them. The CDR3 protein is CATSAGRGYQETQYF. The CDR3 DNA reads as TGTGCCACCAGCGCCGGTCGCGGGTACCAAGAGACCCAGTACTTC.

The chain couples TRBV23-1 to TRBJ1-1; 9 nucleotides agree with TRBD1. TRBV23-1 is an open reading frame, and its role is uncertain. The V segment lost 8 bases and the J segment 1 base; nucleotides outside the gene matches: 23. The CDR3 length is 20 residues. This CDR3 is CASGLTGGTRKSRRNTEAFF. The CDR3 DNA sequence: TGCGCCAGCGGATTAACAGGGGGCACGCGGAAATCGCGTCGGAACACTGAAGCTTTCTTT.

The chain links TRBV20-1 to TRBJ2-1; 7 bases align to TRBD1. The CDR3 spans 13 residues. Germline V gene data show CDR1 as DFQATT and CDR2 as SNEGSKA (reference sequence). The V segment lost 0 bases and the J segment 7 bases; nucleotides outside the gene matches: 3. CDR3 amino acids: CSAREGQTNEQFF. The CDR3 DNA follows: TGCAGTGCTAGAGAGGGACAGACTAATGAGCAGTTCTTC.

The V and J genes are TRBV6-5 and TRBJ2-5; perhaps TRBD2 as D (6 bases). The V end lost 2 bases, the J end lost 3 bases, and 19 bases lay between the germline ends. This CDR3 contains 17 residues. The germline V gene encodes CDR1 MNHEY and CDR2 SVGAGI. The CDR3, as DNA: TGTGCCAGCAGTTACCTATCCGGGACTGTTCATAAAGAGACCCAGTACTTC. This translates into CASSYLSGTVHKETQYF.

This clonotype was counted ten times or more. The DNA of the CDR3 is TGTGCCAGCAGACCCAGAAGTAGCACTGAAGCTTTCTTT. Translating gives CASRPRSSTEAFF. This rearrangement joins TRBV3-1 to TRBJ1-1; D gene uncertain. V dropped 6 bases and J dropped 4 bases, with 12 bases sitting between them. The V gene's germline CDR1 is LGHDT and CDR2 YNNKEL (reference sequence). CDR3 length equals 13 residues.

This clonotype was seen a few times. V is TRBV20-1 and J is TRBJ1-5; D is undetermined. V was trimmed by 6 bases and J by 0 bases, leaving 15 bases between them. CDR1 DFQATT and CDR2 SNEGSKA come from the germline V gene (reference sequence). The CDR3 is 15 amino acids. CDR3 DNA sequence: TGCAGTGCCCTCGGTTTCAGAGATAGCAATCAGCCCCAGCATTTT. It specifies CSALGFRDSNQPQHF.

The genes are TRBV29-1 and TRBJ2-6, with D tentatively TRBD2 (5 bases). Trimming cost V 4 bases and J 1 base, with 11 bases left between them. The CDR3 sequence is 15 residues long. From germline, CDR1 is SQVTM and CDR2 ANQGSEA. This CDR3 reads CSVARVLSGANVLTF. The CDR3 DNA sequence: TGCAGCGTTGCGAGGGTATTATCTGGGGCCAACGTCCTGACTTTC.

This clonotype was detected many times. The rearrangement links TRBV5-1 to TRBJ1-1; 7 bases agree with TRBD1. The V and J ends lost 5 bases and 6 bases, in that order; junction bases with no gene match: 16. CDR1 is SGHRS, CDR2 YFSETQ, per germline. The CDR3 contains 16 residues. Here the CDR3 reads CASSPTLRGMTAEAFF. The CDR3 DNA reads TGCGCCAGCAGTCCCACCCTCAGGGGGATGACCGCTGAAGCTTTCTTT.

This chain connects TRBV6-1 to TRBJ2-1; the D gene is possibly TRBD1 (6 bases). The CDR3 runs 16 residues. V dropped 6 bases and J dropped 5 bases, with 20 bases sitting between them. Germline loops: CDR1 MNHNS, CDR2 SASEGT. CDR3 DNA: TGTGCCAGCAGACCTAGGGACGGGACATCAAACAATGAGCAGTTCTTC. Protein: CASRPRDGTSNNEQFF.

This clonotype was detected a few times. The chain uses TRBV24-1 and TRBJ2-1; 7 bases match TRBD2. The trim removed 5 bases at V and 6 bases at J, leaving 21 bases unmatched. This CDR3 region has 19 residues. Germline CDR1 and CDR2: KGHDR and SFDVKD. The CDR3 nucleotides are TGTGCCACCAGTGGGGGAGGATATCTAGCGGCGAAACCAACCAATGAGCAGTTCTTC. As protein: CATSGGGYLAAKPTNEQFF.

As concerns this clonotype: No conserved phenylalanine or tryptophan ends this CDR3, so it is likely a read error. V and J are TRBV12-3 or TRBV12-4 and TRBJ1-1; tentatively, D is TRBD1 (6 bases). The V end lost 7 bases, the J end lost 5 bases, and 14 bases lay between the germline ends. The CDR3 totals 13 residues. In DNA form, the CDR3 reads TGTGCCAGCAATCACCGAGGGGGGACTGAAGCTTTCTCT. Amino acids: CASNHRGGTEAFS.

Many counts were recorded for this clonotype. The V gene is TRBV20-1, the J gene TRBJ1-2; no firm D call. CDR3 length equals 12 residues. Germline lookup yields CDR1 DFQATT and CDR2 SNEGSKA (reference sequence). The V gene lost 5 bases and the J gene lost 2 bases, with 9 bases spanning the gap. DNA of the CDR3: TGCAGTGCTGCAGCCGGAAACTATGGCTACACCTTC. As protein: CSAAAGNYGYTF.